This entry features one T cell receptor beta chain sequence. The specificity of this receptor is unknown. No much larger clone is present one base from it, and per-base qualities are unavailable. These data are taken from a study of blood T cell repertoires in COVID-19 (dated by TCRdb to between 2020 and 2021). About the investigation overall: The collaborator samples originated in the United States, Italy and Spain and spanned the acute and convalescent phases of COVID-19. A de-identified subject ID, COVID-19 status, age in years and sex were almost always included in the sample metadata. Deeply sampled blood TCRbeta repertoires from subjects exposed to, actively infected with, or recovered from COVID-19 were included in the dataset. Samples came from the ongoing ImmuneRACE study (first 160 participants) plus 1,254 subjects from 6 global collaborators. A freely available public database, intended as a resource for researchers studying the immune response to SARS-CoV-2, is where the repertoires were released. Where available, HLA class I and class II types were obtained from metadata supplied by the sample provider rather than from assay-based typing. The material from the prospective study consisted of cDNA or gDNA derived from T cells, B-cell-depleted T cells, or PBMCs. Here is what the overall study found, with its caveats: The amount of clinical and demographic metadata varied by source and participant and was provided uncurated.

V drops 4 bases and J drops 2 bases, leaving 15 bases in between. CDR1 SGHRS and CDR2 YFSETQ were looked up in the germline V gene. From its cysteine to its phenylalanine, the CDR3 spans 15 amino acids. The sequence is cut down to CDR3 DNA, 45 bases in frame from base 1. Whole blood was collected in K2EDTA tubes by collaborating institutions according to the institutions' own protocols. For TCRbeta analysis, collaborators shipped samples in one of three forms: frozen whole blood, isolated PBMCs, or DNA extracted from either of those sample types. The immunoSEQ Assay, a bias-controlled multiplex PCR, was used to amplify TCRbeta CDR3 regions from genomic DNA. The paper's processing steps were these. Within the assay, amplification of reference gene primers was used to estimate how many nucleated cells each sample contained. Sequence reads were collapsed and filtered to measure the absolute abundance of every unique TCRbeta CDR3 rearrangement. For each sample, productive Simpson clonality was calculated as the square root of Simpson's diversity index across productive rearrangements. Drawn from immuneACCESS, this table holds only the in-frame rearrangements with V and J called that TCRdb kept. Clones are partly lost; checked studies trace under half to an unresolved V gene and leave the rest unexplained. The V and J calls and the clone size are those of that table, but D and trimming were determined from the DNA. This sample lists under 250,000 clones; roughly 82% were detected once. The ten largest account for less than 15% of the sample.

Rearrangement joined TRBV5-1 to TRBJ1-1, and TRBD1 may be the D gene, going by 6 matching bases. The clonotype was recovered from a human donor in a cohort sampled during active COVID-19. Sequencing was done on a sample of peripheral blood. The CDR3 reads as follows: CASSRTGISNTEAFF. The nucleotides are TGCGCCAGCAGCAGAACAGGGATTTCTAACACTGAAGCTTTCTTT.